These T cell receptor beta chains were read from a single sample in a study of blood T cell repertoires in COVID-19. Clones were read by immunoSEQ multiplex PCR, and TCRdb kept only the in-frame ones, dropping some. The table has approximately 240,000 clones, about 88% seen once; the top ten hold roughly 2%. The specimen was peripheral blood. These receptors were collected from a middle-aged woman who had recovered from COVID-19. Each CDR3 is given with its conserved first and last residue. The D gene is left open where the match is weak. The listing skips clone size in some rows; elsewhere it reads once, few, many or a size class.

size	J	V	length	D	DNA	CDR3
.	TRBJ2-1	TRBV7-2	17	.	TGTGCCAGCAGCCCGAGAGGCGATACAGGTACCTTCAATGAGCAGTTCTTC	CASSPRGDTGTFNEQFF
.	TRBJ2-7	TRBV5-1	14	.	TGCGCCAGCAGCTTGGTTTCGGGCTCCTACGAGCAGTACTTC	CASSLVSGSYEQYF
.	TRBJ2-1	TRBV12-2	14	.	TGTGCAAGTCGCTTAGGGGGCAGGGGGCATGAGCAGTTCTTC	CASRLGGRGHEQFF
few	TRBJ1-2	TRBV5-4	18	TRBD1	TGTGCCAGCAGCCGCGGGGGGTGGACAGGGGGCCAAAAGGATGGCTACACCTTC	CASSRGGWTGGQKDGYTF
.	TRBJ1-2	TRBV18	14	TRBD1	TGTGCCAGCTCACCATCTCCGGGACAGGGCGTCTACACCTTC	CASSPSPGQGVYTF
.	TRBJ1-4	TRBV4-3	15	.	TGCGCCAGCAGCCAAAGGAGGGTCCGGGGTGAAAAACTGTTTTTT	CASSQRRVRGEKLFF
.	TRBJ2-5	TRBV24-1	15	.	TGTGCCACCAGTGATTCTTCCTCGGGAACGGAGACCCAGTACTTC	CATSDSSSGTETQYF
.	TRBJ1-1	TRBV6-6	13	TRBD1	TGTGCCAGCAGAAAGACAGGGGACACTGAAGCTTTCTTT	CASRKTGDTEAFF
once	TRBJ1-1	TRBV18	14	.	TGTGCCAGCTCACAAGTTCAGGGGCACACTGAAGCTTTCTTT	CASSQVQGHTEAFF
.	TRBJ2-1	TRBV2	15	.	TGTGCCAGCAGTGAGAAGGGGGTTTCCTACAATGAGCAGTTCTTC	CASSEKGVSYNEQFF
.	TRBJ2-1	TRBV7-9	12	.	TGTGCCAGCAGCCAGGACAGCAATGAGCAGTTCTTC	CASSQDSNEQFF
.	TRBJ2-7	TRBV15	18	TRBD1	TGTGCCACCAGCAGAGATGGACTGGGAGGACAGGGGTACTACGAGCAGTACTTC	CATSRDGLGGQGYYEQYF
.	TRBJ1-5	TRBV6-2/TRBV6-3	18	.	TGTGCCAGCAGTTACTCCAGGGATTCCACCTATAGCAATCAGCCCCAGCATTTT	CASSYSRDSTYSNQPQHF